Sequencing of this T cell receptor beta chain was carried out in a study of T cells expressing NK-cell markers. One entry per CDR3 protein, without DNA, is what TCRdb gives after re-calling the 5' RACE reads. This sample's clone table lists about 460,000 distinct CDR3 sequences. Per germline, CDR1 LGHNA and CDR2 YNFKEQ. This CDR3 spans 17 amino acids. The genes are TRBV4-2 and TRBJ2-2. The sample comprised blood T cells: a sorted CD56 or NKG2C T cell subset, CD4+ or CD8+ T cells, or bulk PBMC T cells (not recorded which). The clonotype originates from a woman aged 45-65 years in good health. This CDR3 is CASSQDLDAANTGELFF.